This T cell receptor (beta chain) is from a study of shared clonotypes between healthy human individuals. The V gene's germline CDR1 is SGHKS and CDR2 YYEKEE (reference sequence). V was trimmed by 2 bases and J by 8 bases, leaving 8 bases between them. The CDR3 runs to 12 residues. Generated by immunoSEQ multiplex PCR, the TCRdb table keeps only in-frame clones and is missing some. Of some 200,000 clones listed, 66% are singletons. Sequencing was done on a sample of memory CD4+ T cells sorted from blood. Specified subset: CD45RA-negative fraction. This TCR was recovered from a man aged 25-45 years in good health. This chain uses TRBV5-5 with TRBJ2-1; tentative D call: TRBD1 (5 bases). In DNA, the CDR3 is TGTGCCAGCAGCTTCCAGGGTTATGAGCAGTTCTTC. It yields the protein CASSFQGYEQFF. Supplemented by reference TRBV5-5 and TRBJ2-1, the full variable domain reads DAGVTQSPTHLIKTRGQQVTLRCSPISGHKSVSWYQQVLGQGPQFIFQYYEKEERGRGNFPDRFSARQFPNYSSELNVNALLLGDSALYLCASSFQGYEQFFGPGTRLTVL.